This T cell receptor (beta chain) originates from a study of shared clonotypes between healthy human individuals. The data were produced by immunoSEQ multiplex PCR, yet TCRdb's version contains in-frame clones alone and is incomplete. The table shows about 580,000 clones, with 98% occurring only once. Positive CCR7 selection of CD45RO-negative cells yielded the naive CD8 cells, and terminally differentiated effector memory CD45RA+ cells were excluded. This receptor was taken from a man in his thirties or forties in good health. Source material: naive CD8+ T cells sorted from blood.

CDR3 coding DNA: TGCGCCAGCTTGGGGGCGGGAGGGCCTTTCCCCTACGAGCAGTACTTC. It specifies CASLGAGGPFPYEQYF. The chain combines TRBV10-2 with TRBJ2-7; 9 bases match TRBD2. V gave up 8 bases and J gave up 2 bases; unmatched junction bases: 13. The CDR3 runs 16 residues. Germline lookup yields CDR1 WSHSY and CDR2 SAAADI.